Below are 10 T cell receptor beta chains sequenced from a single sample in a study of blood T cell repertoires in COVID-19. This table comes from immunoSEQ multiplex PCR, and its TCRdb copy is limited to in-frame clones, with some not included. The sample records around 86,000 clones, around 85% being singletons. The sequenced material came from peripheral blood. These receptor sequences come from a man older than 75 with acute or convalescent COVID-19.

This chain uses TRBV10-2 with TRBJ2-7; perhaps TRBD1 as D (6 bases). CDR1 is WSHSY, CDR2 SAAADI, per germline. The CDR3 totals 12 residues. V gave up 6 bases and J gave up 4 bases, with 10 bases separating them. CDR3 coding DNA: TGCGCCAGCAGCAGACAGGTATACGAGCAGTACTTC. This sequence encodes CASSRQVYEQYF.

The J gene is TRBJ2-7, the V gene TRBV7-6; 10 bases fit TRBD1. Germline CDR1 reads SGHVS; CDR2 reads FNYEAQ. V lost 1 base, J lost 6 bases, and 3 bases stayed unmatched. The CDR3 runs to 14 residues. The CDR3 here is CASSLVGQGSEQYF. CDR3 coding DNA: TGTGCCAGCAGCTTAGTGGGACAGGGGAGCGAGCAGTACTTC.

The genes are TRBV6-2 or TRBV6-3 and TRBJ2-3; 8 nucleotides agree with TRBD2. J gave up 4 bases and V 5 bases, and 5 bases lay outside the gene matches. CDR3 length equals 14 residues. The germline V gene has CDR1 MNHEY and CDR2 SVGEGT. CDR3 sequence (DNA): TGTGCCAGCAGTAAGCGGGAGACTCCAGATACGCAGTATTTT. It is translated as CASSKRETPDTQYF.

The CDR3 nucleotides read TGTGCCAGCAGCCAAGGAGGCAGTTCCTCGGATCCCCAGCATTTT. Amino acids: CASSQGGSSSDPQHF. The V gene is TRBV3-1 (or the pseudogene TRBV3-2), the J gene TRBJ1-5; D uncertain. Germline loops: CDR1 LGHDT, CDR2 YNNKEL (reference sequence). Trimming took 1 base from V and 10 from J, leaving 17 bases between them. The CDR3 has 15 amino acids.

V is TRBV27 and J is TRBJ2-6; D is unclear. This CDR3 spans 14 amino acids. Germline V lookup: CDR1 MNHEY, CDR2 SMNVEV (reference sequence). V was cut by 8 bases and J by 1 base, with 9 bases left in between. CDR3 DNA: TGTGCCAGCGTTGCCCGGTCTGGGGCCAACGTCCTGACTTTC. This encodes CASVARSGANVLTF.

The rearrangement uses TRBV19 and TRBJ1-5; a weak D match, TRBD1 (5 bases). CDR1 is LNHDA and CDR2 is SQIVND in the germline V gene (reference sequence). The CDR3 consists of 17 residues. V was pared by 3 bases and J by 0 bases, with 15 bases between. The CDR3 DNA reads as TGTGCCAGTAGTATCTTCGGCAGGGAAGTTAGCAATCAGCCCCAGCATTTT. Amino acid sequence: CASSIFGREVSNQPQHF.

CDR3 bases: TGTGCCAGCAGTGAATCTCGGACTACTACCTACGAGCAGTACTTC. As protein: CASSESRTTTYEQYF. This rearrangement joins TRBV6-1 to TRBJ2-7, with D tentatively TRBD2 (6 bases). Trimming stripped 2 bases from V and 2 bases from J, with 13 bases between. Per the germline V gene, CDR1 is MNHNS and CDR2 is SASEGT. CDR3 size: 15 residues.

This clone was observed a single time. This chain uses TRBV19 with TRBJ1-2, with TRBD1 identical over 8 bases. Germline V lookup: CDR1 LNHDA, CDR2 SQIVND (reference sequence). V lost 6 bases and J lost 3; bases outside the gene matches: 6. This CDR3 is built from 14 residues. Here the CDR3 reads CASRGPTGDYGYTF. The DNA of the CDR3 is TGTGCCAGTAGGGGACCGACAGGGGACTATGGCTACACCTTC. Combining the CDR3 with reference TRBV19 and TRBJ1-2 gives the whole variable domain DGGITQSPKYLFRKEGQNVTLSCEQNLNHDAMYWYRQDPGQGLRLIYYSQIVNDFQKGDIAEGYSVSREKKESFPLTVTSAQKNPTAFYLCASRGPTGDYGYTFGSGTRLTVV.

This sequence joins TRBV27 and TRBJ1-1; D gene ambiguous. CDR1 and CDR2 from the germline V gene are MNHEY and SMNVEV (reference sequence). Deletions cut 4 bases from V and 4 bases from J, with 4 bases between. The CDR3 runs to 11 residues. CDR3: CASSSLTEAFF. CDR3 nucleotide sequence: TGTGCCAGCAGTTCTCTCACTGAAGCTTTCTTT.

This sequence joins TRBV10-2 and TRBJ1-5; D gene ambiguous. The germline gives CDR1 WSHSY, CDR2 SAAADI. V lost 3 bases to trimming and J lost 1 base, with 13 bases between them. The CDR3 runs to 16 residues. The CDR3 region has the DNA TGCGCCAGCAGTGATCGGGTTTTTGGGAGCAATCAGCCCCAGCATTTT. Translation: CASSDRVFGSNQPQHF.